One sample yielded the 30 T cell receptor beta chains listed below, sequenced in a study of blood T cell repertoires in COVID-19. Some clones are missing from TCRdb's copy, which holds only in-frame ones; the method was immunoSEQ multiplex PCR. The sample carries tens of thousands of clones, roughly 90% recorded once. The specimen was peripheral blood. The origin of the receptors is a human donor in a cohort sampled during active COVID-19.

This clone is labeled as medium-sized. The rearrangement uses TRBV27 and TRBJ2-1; no definite D call. Germline CDR1 and CDR2: MNHEY and SMNVEV (reference sequence). This CDR3 contains 13 residues. Trimming took 3 bases from V and 6 from J, leaving 9 bases between them. CDR3: CASSLASVNEQFF. The CDR3 coding sequence is TGTGCCAGCAGTTTGGCTAGTGTCAATGAGCAGTTCTTC.

This clone is a singleton in its sample. V and J are TRBV29-1 and TRBJ1-1; TRBD1 agrees at 11 bases. V lost 5 bases to trimming and J lost 4 bases; unmatched junction nucleotides: 3. Looked up from germline, CDR1 is SQVTM and CDR2 is ANQGSEA. The CDR3 consists of 13 residues. CDR3 sequence: CSVSGTGGTEAFF. As DNA, the CDR3 is TGCAGCGTTTCCGGGACAGGGGGCACTGAAGCTTTCTTT.

This sequence joins TRBV6-1 and TRBJ1-6, with TRBD1 matching over 8 bases. In germline, CDR1 is MNHNS, CDR2 SASEGT. Losses at the gene ends were 3 bases for V and 9 bases for J; bases not matched to a gene: 7. The CDR3 sequence is 15 residues long. Written as DNA, the CDR3 is TGTGCCAGCAGTGACCTACAGGGGGGCACTTCACCCCTCCACTTT. This codes for CASSDLQGGTSPLHF.

The CDR3, as DNA: TGTGCCAGCAGCTCAACCCCCGGGGAGGGGAAAGAGACCCAGTACTTC. Encoded protein: CASSSTPGEGKETQYF. The chain recombines TRBV5-4 with TRBJ2-5; 7 bases agree with TRBD2. Trimming removed 3 bases from V and 3 bases from J; junction bases left unmatched: 11. The CDR3 extends over 16 amino acids. CDR1 and CDR2 from the germline V gene are SGHNT and YYREEE (reference sequence).

The rearrangement links TRBV27 to TRBJ2-3, with 9 bases aligning to TRBD1. CDR3 length equals 15 residues. The germline V gene encodes CDR1 MNHEY and CDR2 SMNVEV (reference sequence). V shed 5 bases, J shed 1 base, and the junction held 4 bases outside the gene matches. The CDR3, as DNA: TGTGCCAGCAGTCTACAGGGGGCCGGCACAGATACGCAGTATTTT. Translation: CASSLQGAGTDTQYF.

The rearrangement uses TRBV5-4 and TRBJ2-7; a weak D match, TRBD2 (6 bases). V lost 3 bases and J 7 bases, leaving 17 bases between the germline ends. The length of the CDR3 is 14 residues. Germline V lookup: CDR1 SGHNT, CDR2 YYREEE (reference sequence). CDR3 loop: CASSSGTAAGEQYF. DNA for the CDR3: TGTGCCAGCAGCTCCGGGACGGCGGCGGGGGAGCAGTACTTC. Complete variable domain (other parts from reference TRBV5-4 and TRBJ2-7): ETGVTQSPTHLIKTRGQQVTLRCSSQSGHNTVSWYQQALGQGPQFIFQYYREEENGRGNFPPRFSGLQFPNYSSELNVNALELDDSALYLCASSSGTAAGEQYFGPGTRLTVT.

The chain uses TRBV6-5 and TRBJ2-2; D is ambiguous. Germline V CDR1 and CDR2: MNHEY, SVGAGI. The V end lost 6 bases, the J end lost 4 bases, and 12 bases lay between the germline ends. CDR3 length: 14 residues. The CDR3 loop reads CASRVLASTGELFF. CDR3 DNA: TGTGCCAGCAGGGTGCTCGCGTCCACCGGGGAGCTGTTTTTT.

The genes are TRBV13 and TRBJ1-3; possibly TRBD1 for D (6 bases). V shed 0 bases and J shed 1 base, with 13 bases lying between them. CDR3 length: 17 residues. The V gene's germline CDR1 is PRHDT and CDR2 FYEKMQ (reference sequence). CDR3 residues: CASSLGQGWSSGNTIYF. The CDR3 DNA reads as TGTGCCAGCAGCTTAGGCCAGGGGTGGTCGTCTGGAAACACCATATATTTT.

The chain employs TRBV28 and TRBJ2-7; TRBD2 is a possible D gene (5 bases). In germline, CDR1 is MDHEN, CDR2 SYDVKM. V lost 4 bases to trimming and J lost 0 bases, with 13 bases between them. The CDR3 consists of 15 residues. The CDR3 loop is CASSSTGLLSYEQYF. CDR3 sequence (DNA): TGTGCCAGCAGTTCGACCGGACTGCTCTCCTACGAGCAGTACTTC.

Points on this clone: One junction end disagrees with the germline gene, perhaps due to a read error. CDR3 amino acids: CASSLFQGVKETQYF. As DNA, the CDR3 is TGTGCCAGCAGCTTATTTCAGGGCGTGAAAGAGACCCAGTACTTC. This sequence joins TRBV27 and TRBJ2-5; D is perhaps TRBD1 (5 bases). The germline gives CDR1 MNHEY, CDR2 SMNVEV (reference sequence). The CDR3 is made up of 15 amino acids.

The rearrangement uses TRBV29-1 and TRBJ1-1; possible D gene TRBD1, 6 bases. Trimming pared 8 bases from V and 6 bases from J, leaving 19 bases between. The length of the CDR3 is 13 residues. Germline V gene data show CDR1 as SQVTM and CDR2 as ANQGSEA. The CDR3 loop reads CSIGGGRGAEAFF. The CDR3 DNA is TGCAGCATAGGGGGGGGTCGAGGGGCTGAAGCTTTCTTT.

This clone showed up just once. The chain combines TRBV12-5 with TRBJ2-7; D is perhaps TRBD2 (6 bases). Looked up from germline, CDR1 is LGHNT and CDR2 is FRNRAP. This CDR3 contains 16 residues. The ends were cut back, 2 bases at V and 4 bases at J, with 18 bases in the middle. The CDR3 reads CASGLPPAGPFYEQYF. CDR3 coding DNA: TGTGCTAGTGGTTTGCCTCCCGCGGGGCCATTTTACGAGCAGTACTTC.

This clone was counted only a few times. The chain is built from TRBV2 and TRBJ2-4; D might be TRBD1 (7 bases). Trimming stripped 2 bases from V and 3 bases from J, with 23 bases between. Per germline, CDR1 SNHLY and CDR2 FYNNEI. The length of the CDR3 is 19 residues. CDR3 bases: TGTGCCAGCAGTGAACGAGGAGGGACAGCCCAAGGGAACAAAAACATTCAGTACTTC. This sequence encodes CASSERGGTAQGNKNIQYF.

V is TRBV6-5 and J is TRBJ2-7, with TRBD2 matching 8 bases. Unmatched junction bases numbered 10, after V lost 5 bases and J lost 4 bases. Per germline, CDR1 MNHEY and CDR2 SVGAGI. The CDR3 has 15 amino acids. For the CDR3, the DNA is TGTGCCAGCAGTCCCAAAGCGGGAGAGGGGTACGAGCAGTACTTC. Its translation is CASSPKAGEGYEQYF.

The chain employs TRBV7-8 and TRBJ2-1; TRBD2 agrees at 10 bases. CDR3 length: 17 residues. Germline loops: CDR1 SGHVS, CDR2 FQNEAQ. Germline trimming cut 5 bases from V and 0 bases from J; bases unmatched to any gene: 7. Here the CDR3 DNA reads TGTGCCAGCAGCCCCCGAGCGGGAGGGAGCTCCTACAATGAGCAGTTCTTC. Translation gives CASSPRAGGSSYNEQFF.

The CDR3 is CASVSGSSYEQYF. In DNA form, the CDR3 reads TGTGCCAGCGTAAGCGGGAGCTCCTACGAGCAGTACTTC. The chain combines TRBV2 with TRBJ2-7; TRBD2 agrees at 8 bases. J lost 0 bases, V lost 8 bases, and 3 bases had no gene match. The CDR3 runs 13 residues. The germline V gene has CDR1 SNHLY and CDR2 FYNNEI.

The J gene is TRBJ2-7, the V gene TRBV20-1; 9 positions match TRBD2. Germline V gene sequence: CDR1 DFQATT, CDR2 SNEGSKA (reference sequence). V gave up 3 bases and J gave up 7 bases; unmatched junction bases: 16. The CDR3 extends over 16 amino acids. The CDR3 here is CSASGTPLAGRLEQYF. As DNA, the CDR3 is TGCAGTGCTAGTGGTACGCCGCTAGCGGGAAGGTTAGAGCAGTACTTC.

This clone was detected once. The chain recombines TRBV19 with TRBJ2-4, with 7 bases aligning to TRBD1. The CDR3 is 16 residues long. Per the germline V gene, CDR1 is LNHDA and CDR2 is SQIVND (reference sequence). The ends lost 5 bases at V and 0 bases at J; junction bases unmatched: 7. CDR3 residues: CASSLTGIGAKNIQYF. The CDR3 DNA follows: TGTGCCAGTAGTCTGACAGGGATAGGAGCCAAAAACATTCAGTACTTC. Filled out from reference TRBV19 and TRBJ2-4, the complete variable domain reads DGGITQSPKYLFRKEGQNVTLSCEQNLNHDAMYWYRQDPGQGLRLIYYSQIVNDFQKGDIAEGYSVSREKKESFPLTVTSAQKNPTAFYLCASSLTGIGAKNIQYFGAGTRLSVL.

This chain connects TRBV10-1 to TRBJ2-3, with 8 bases matching TRBD1. Germline loops: CDR1 WNHNN, CDR2 SYGVQD (reference sequence). The CDR3 is 16 amino acids. J gave up 3 bases and V 4 bases, and 9 bases lay outside the gene matches. CDR3 residues: CASSAVRTGMTDTQYF. The DNA for the CDR3 is TGCGCCAGCAGTGCGGTTAGGACAGGGATGACAGATACGCAGTATTTT.

The chain joins TRBV2 to TRBJ2-5, with D unclear. The CDR3 runs to 16 residues. Germline V gene lookup returns CDR1 SNHLY and CDR2 FYNNEI. V shed 1 base and J shed 2 bases, with 14 bases lying between them. CDR3 region: CASSEGAVRGQETQYF. For the CDR3, the DNA is TGTGCCAGCAGTGAAGGGGCTGTCCGTGGGCAAGAGACCCAGTACTTC.

The chain joins TRBV11-2 to TRBJ2-5; TRBD1 matches 7 bases. Germline CDR1 SGHAT, CDR2 FQNNGV. The CDR3 runs to 12 residues. V trimming: 7 bases; J trimming: 4 bases; junction bases outside the gene matches: 3. The CDR3 DNA is TGTGCCAGCAAAGCAGGGGGAGAGACCCAGTACTTC. It encodes CASKAGGETQYF.

V and J are TRBV6-5 and TRBJ1-4; 9 bases map to TRBD1. CDR3 size: 16 residues. Germline CDR1 reads MNHEY; CDR2 reads SVGAGI. J gave up 6 bases and V 0 bases, and 5 bases lay outside the gene matches. CDR3 in amino acids: CASSYSNRGRDEKLFF. The CDR3 DNA follows: TGTGCCAGCAGTTACTCTAACAGGGGGCGCGATGAAAAACTGTTTTTT.

This rearrangement joins TRBV19 to TRBJ1-2; D is unclear. The CDR3 is 14 amino acids. Per the germline V gene, CDR1 is LNHDA and CDR2 is SQIVND (reference sequence). The V end lost 2 bases, the J end lost 2 bases, and 9 bases lay between the germline ends. The CDR3, as DNA: TGTGCCAGTAGTATATACACACAAAACTATGGCTACACCTTC. Its protein is CASSIYTQNYGYTF.

This chain connects TRBV7-3 to TRBJ2-2; TRBD1 is a possible D gene (5 bases). The CDR3 totals 14 residues. Germline CDR1 and CDR2: SGHTA and FQGTGA. V lost 5 bases and J lost 6, with 13 bases in between. CDR3 in amino acids: CASSPPRQSGELFF. The DNA for the CDR3 is TGTGCCAGCAGCCCTCCGCGACAGTCCGGGGAGCTGTTTTTT.

This clone was counted a single time. V and J are TRBV25-1 and TRBJ1-6; no firm D call. This CDR3 region has 17 residues. Per the germline V gene, CDR1 is MGHDK and CDR2 is SYGVNS. The V end was cut by 6 bases, the J end by 0 bases, with 15 bases between. CDR3 bases: TGTGCCAGCAGCCCCTCCTCCCGTAGCTCCTATAATTCACCCCTCCACTTT. Amino acids: CASSPSSRSSYNSPLHF.

The chain couples TRBV18 to TRBJ1-5; D gene ambiguous. This CDR3 comprises 13 residues. Germline values: CDR1 KGHSH, CDR2 LQKENI. Trimming shortened V by 3 bases and J by 3 bases, and 6 bases separated the two germline ends. In DNA form, the CDR3 reads TGTGCCAGCTCACCGGCAGACAATCAGCCCCAGCATTTT. This codes for CASSPADNQPQHF.

V is TRBV19 and J is TRBJ1-1, with 9 bases fitting TRBD1. CDR3 length equals 15 residues. Germline CDR1 is LNHDA and CDR2 is SQIVND (reference sequence). The junction had 5 bases not matched to a gene; V was cut back by 2 bases and J by 4 bases. The CDR3 DNA reads as TGTGCCAGTAGTATAAAGAAGACAGGGGGCACTGAAGCTTTCTTT. Protein: CASSIKKTGGTEAFF.

V and J are TRBV5-1 and TRBJ2-7, with D possibly being TRBD1 (6 bases). The CDR3 extends over 14 amino acids. CDR1 SGHRS and CDR2 YFSETQ come from the germline V gene. Trimming left V 4 bases short and J 1 base short, with 12 bases between. CDR3 DNA: TGCGCCAGCAGCACCGGGACATCTTCCTACGAGCAGTACTTC. Translated, it gives CASSTGTSSYEQYF.

CDR3 in DNA: TGTGCCAGCAGCCCCCTGCCCAGCGGGGGCGCCACCGGGGAGCTGTTTTTT. Amino acids: CASSPLPSGGATGELFF. This chain joins TRBV7-2 and TRBJ2-2, with TRBD2 matching 8 bases. The CDR3 runs 17 residues. In germline, CDR1 is SGHTA, CDR2 FQGNSA. Unmatched junction bases numbered 12, after V lost 5 bases and J lost 4 bases.

In this sample, this clone turned up once. V is TRBV18 and J is TRBJ1-2; the D gene is possibly TRBD1 (6 bases). This CDR3 comprises 13 residues. From germline, CDR1 is KGHSH and CDR2 LQKENI. V shed 3 bases and J shed 3 bases, with 8 bases lying between them. The chain's CDR3 is CASSPQGYYGYTF. In DNA form, the CDR3 reads TGTGCCAGCTCACCTCAGGGGTACTATGGCTACACCTTC. Looking up the rest from reference TRBV18 and TRBJ1-2 gives the full variable domain: NAGVMQNPRHLVRRRGQEARLRCSPMKGHSHVYWYRQLPEEGLKFMVYLQKENIIDESGMPKERFSAEFPKEGPSILRIQQVVRGDSAAYFCASSPQGYYGYTFGSGTRLTVV.